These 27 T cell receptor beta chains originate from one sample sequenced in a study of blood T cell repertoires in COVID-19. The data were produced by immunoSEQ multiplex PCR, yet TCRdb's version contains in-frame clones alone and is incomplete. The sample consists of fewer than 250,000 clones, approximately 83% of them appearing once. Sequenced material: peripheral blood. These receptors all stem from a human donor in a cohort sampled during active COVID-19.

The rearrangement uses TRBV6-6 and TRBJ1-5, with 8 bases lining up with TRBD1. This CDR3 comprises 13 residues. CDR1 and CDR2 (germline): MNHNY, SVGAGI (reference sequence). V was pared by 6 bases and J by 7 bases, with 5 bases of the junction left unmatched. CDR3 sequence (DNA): TGTGCCAGCAGCGCCAGGGGGCCCCAGCCCCAGCATTTT. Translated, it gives CASSARGPQPQHF.

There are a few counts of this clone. The CDR3 loop reads CASSLALHAANTIYF. The CDR3 bases are TGTGCCAGCAGCTTAGCACTACATGCGGCAAACACCATATATTTT. The chain recombines TRBV7-2 with TRBJ1-3; no reliable D call. Looked up from germline, CDR1 is SGHTA and CDR2 is FQGNSA. The CDR3 length is 15 residues. Trimming shortened V by 0 bases and J by 6 bases, and 12 bases separated the two germline ends. Full variable domain (outside the CDR3, taken from reference TRBV7-2 and TRBJ1-3): GAGVSQSPSNKVTEKGKDVELRCDPISGHTALYWYRQSLGQGLEFLIYFQGNSAPDKSGLPSDRFSAERTGGSVSTLTIQRTQQEDSAVYLCASSLALHAANTIYFGEGSWLTVV.

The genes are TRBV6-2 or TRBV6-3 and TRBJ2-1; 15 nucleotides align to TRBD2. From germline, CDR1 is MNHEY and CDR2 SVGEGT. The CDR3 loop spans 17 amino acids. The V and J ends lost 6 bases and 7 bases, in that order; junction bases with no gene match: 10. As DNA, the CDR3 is TGTGCCAGCAGCCCTAGGACTAGCGGGAGGGCCGGGAATGAGCAGTTCTTC. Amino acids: CASSPRTSGRAGNEQFF.

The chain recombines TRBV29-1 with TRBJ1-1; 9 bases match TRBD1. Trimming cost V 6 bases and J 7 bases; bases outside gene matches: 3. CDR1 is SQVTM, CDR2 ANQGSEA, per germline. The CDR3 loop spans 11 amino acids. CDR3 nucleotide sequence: TGCAGCGTGGGGGACAGGGATGAAGCTTTCTTT. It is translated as CSVGDRDEAFF.

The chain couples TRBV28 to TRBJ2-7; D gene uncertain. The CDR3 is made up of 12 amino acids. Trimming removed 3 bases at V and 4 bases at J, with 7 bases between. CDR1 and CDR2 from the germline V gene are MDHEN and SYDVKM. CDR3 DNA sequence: TGTGCCAGCAGTTTCGCGCGGTACGAGCAGTACTTC. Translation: CASSFARYEQYF.

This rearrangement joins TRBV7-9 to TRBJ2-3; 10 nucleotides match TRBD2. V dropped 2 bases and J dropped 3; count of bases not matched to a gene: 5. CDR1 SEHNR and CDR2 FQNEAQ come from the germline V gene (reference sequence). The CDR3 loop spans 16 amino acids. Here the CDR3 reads CASSLSSGRGTDTQYF. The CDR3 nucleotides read TGTGCCAGCAGCTTATCGAGCGGGAGGGGTACAGATACGCAGTATTTT.

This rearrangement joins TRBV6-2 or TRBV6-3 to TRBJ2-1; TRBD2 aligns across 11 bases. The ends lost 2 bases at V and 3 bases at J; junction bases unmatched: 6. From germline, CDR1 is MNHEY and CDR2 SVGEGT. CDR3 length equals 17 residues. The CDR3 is CASSYVTSGSYYNEQFF. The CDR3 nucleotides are TGTGCCAGCAGTTACGTAACTAGCGGGAGCTACTACAATGAGCAGTTCTTC.

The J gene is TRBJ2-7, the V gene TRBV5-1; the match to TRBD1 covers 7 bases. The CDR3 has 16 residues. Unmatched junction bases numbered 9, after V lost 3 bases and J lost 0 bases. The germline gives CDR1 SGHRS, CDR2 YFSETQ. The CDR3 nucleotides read TGCGCCAGCAGCTATAACGGACAGGCTTCCTCCTACGAGCAGTACTTC. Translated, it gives CASSYNGQASSYEQYF.

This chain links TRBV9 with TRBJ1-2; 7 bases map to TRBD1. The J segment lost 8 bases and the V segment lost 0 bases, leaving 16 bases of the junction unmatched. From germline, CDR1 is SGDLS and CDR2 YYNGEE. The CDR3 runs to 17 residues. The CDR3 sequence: CASSVDEFEGALYGYTF. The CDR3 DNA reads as TGTGCCAGCAGCGTAGATGAATTCGAGGGGGCCCTATACGGCTACACCTTC.

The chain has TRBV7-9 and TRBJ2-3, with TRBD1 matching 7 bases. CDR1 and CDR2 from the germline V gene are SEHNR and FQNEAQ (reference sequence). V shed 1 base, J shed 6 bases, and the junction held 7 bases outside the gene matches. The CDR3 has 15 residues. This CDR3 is CASSLEQGNWDTQYF. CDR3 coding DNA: TGTGCCAGCAGCTTAGAACAGGGGAATTGGGATACGCAGTATTTT.

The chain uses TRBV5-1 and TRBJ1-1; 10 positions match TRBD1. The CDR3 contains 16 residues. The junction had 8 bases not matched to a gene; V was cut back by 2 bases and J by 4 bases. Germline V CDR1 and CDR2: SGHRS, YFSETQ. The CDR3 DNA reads TGCGCCAGCAGCTTCGGGACAGGGGATAGGGGCACTGAAGCTTTCTTT. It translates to CASSFGTGDRGTEAFF.

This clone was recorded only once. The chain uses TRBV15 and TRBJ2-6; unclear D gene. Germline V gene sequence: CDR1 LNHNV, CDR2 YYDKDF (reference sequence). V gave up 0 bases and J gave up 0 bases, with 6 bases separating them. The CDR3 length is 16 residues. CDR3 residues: CATSRDFSSGANVLTF. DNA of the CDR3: TGTGCCACCAGCAGAGATTTTAGCTCTGGGGCCAACGTCCTGACTTTC.

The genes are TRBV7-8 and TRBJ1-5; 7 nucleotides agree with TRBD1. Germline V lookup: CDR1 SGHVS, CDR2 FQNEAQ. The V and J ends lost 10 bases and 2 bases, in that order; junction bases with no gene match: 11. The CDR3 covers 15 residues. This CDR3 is CATTTGTLGNQPQHF. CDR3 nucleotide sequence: TGTGCCACCACGACAGGGACTCTGGGCAATCAGCCCCAGCATTTT.

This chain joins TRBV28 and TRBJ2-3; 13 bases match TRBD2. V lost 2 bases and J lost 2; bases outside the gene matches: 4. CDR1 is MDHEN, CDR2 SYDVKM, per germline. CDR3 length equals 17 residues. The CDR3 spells CASSLDGTSGVTDTQYF. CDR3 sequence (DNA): TGTGCCAGCAGTTTAGACGGGACTAGCGGGGTCACAGATACGCAGTATTTT. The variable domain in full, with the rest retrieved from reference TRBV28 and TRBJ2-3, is DVKVTQSSRYLVKRTGEKVFLECVQDMDHENMFWYRQDPGLGLRLIYFSYDVKMKEKGDIPEGYSVSREKKERFSLILESASTNQTSMYLCASSLDGTSGVTDTQYFGPGTRLTVL.

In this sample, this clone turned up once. CDR3 region: CASSLATGRAREQYF. In DNA, the CDR3 is TGCGCCAGCAGCTTGGCCACCGGGAGGGCCAGAGAGCAGTACTTC. The rearrangement links TRBV5-1 to TRBJ2-7; TRBD2 aligns across 8 bases. The V gene's germline CDR1 is SGHRS and CDR2 YFSETQ. V lost 0 bases to trimming and J lost 7 bases; unmatched junction nucleotides: 9. This CDR3 is 15 amino acids long.

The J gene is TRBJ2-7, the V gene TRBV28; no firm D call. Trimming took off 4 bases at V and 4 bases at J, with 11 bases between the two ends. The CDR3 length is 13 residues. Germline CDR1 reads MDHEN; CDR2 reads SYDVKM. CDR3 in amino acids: CASSSSLEYEQYF. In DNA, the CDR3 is TGTGCCAGCAGTTCCTCACTGGAGTACGAGCAGTACTTC.

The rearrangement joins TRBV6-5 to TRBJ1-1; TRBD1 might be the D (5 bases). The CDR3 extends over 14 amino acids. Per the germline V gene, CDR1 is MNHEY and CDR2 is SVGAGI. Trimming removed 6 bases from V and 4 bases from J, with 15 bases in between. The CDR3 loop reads CASSQGVGSTEAFF. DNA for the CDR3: TGTGCCAGCAGCCAAGGGGTGGGAAGCACTGAAGCTTTCTTT.

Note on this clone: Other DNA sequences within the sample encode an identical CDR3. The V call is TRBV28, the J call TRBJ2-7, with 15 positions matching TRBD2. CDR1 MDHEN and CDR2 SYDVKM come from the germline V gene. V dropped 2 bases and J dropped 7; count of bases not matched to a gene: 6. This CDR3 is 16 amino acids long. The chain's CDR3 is CASSLGGTSGRYEQYF. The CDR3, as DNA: TGTGCCAGCAGTTTAGGCGGGACTAGCGGGAGGTATGAGCAGTACTTC.

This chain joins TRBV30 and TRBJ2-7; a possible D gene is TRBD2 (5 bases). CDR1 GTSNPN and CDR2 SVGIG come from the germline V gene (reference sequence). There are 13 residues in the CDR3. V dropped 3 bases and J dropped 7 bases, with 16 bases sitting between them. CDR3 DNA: TGTGCCTGGAGAGCGGACTCAATCGGAGAGCAGTACTTC. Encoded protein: CAWRADSIGEQYF.

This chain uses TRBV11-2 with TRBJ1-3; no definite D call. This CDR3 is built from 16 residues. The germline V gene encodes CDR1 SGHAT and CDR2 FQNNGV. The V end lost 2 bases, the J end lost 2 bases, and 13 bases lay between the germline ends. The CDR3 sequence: CASSLTSGRPGNTIYF. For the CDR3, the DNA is TGTGCCAGCAGCTTAACAAGCGGGAGGCCTGGAAACACCATATATTTT.

As DNA, the CDR3 is TGTGCCATCAGTGTAGTGTTTGGAACAGGGGATCATGGCTACACCTTC. Translated: CAISVVFGTGDHGYTF. The chain joins TRBV10-3 to TRBJ1-2; TRBD1 matches at 7 bases. Germline values: CDR1 ENHRY, CDR2 SYGVKD. Trimming cost V 4 bases and J 6 bases; bases outside gene matches: 14. The CDR3 covers 16 residues.

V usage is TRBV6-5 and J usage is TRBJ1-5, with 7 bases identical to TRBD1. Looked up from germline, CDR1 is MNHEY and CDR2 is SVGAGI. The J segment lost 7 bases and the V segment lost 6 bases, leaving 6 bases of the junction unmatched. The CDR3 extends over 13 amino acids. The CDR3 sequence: CASRTGSRQPQHF. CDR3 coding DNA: TGTGCCAGCAGGACAGGGTCGAGGCAGCCCCAGCATTTT.

CDR3 nucleotides: TGTGCCAGCAGCCAGGGCGCAGGGCGTGGTAATGAAAAACTGTTTTTT. It yields the protein CASSQGAGRGNEKLFF. The chain is built from TRBV5-4 and TRBJ1-4, with D possibly matching TRBD1 (5 bases). Trimming left V 4 bases short and J 4 bases short, with 17 bases between. The CDR3 runs 16 residues. Germline V lookup: CDR1 SGHNT, CDR2 YYREEE (reference sequence).

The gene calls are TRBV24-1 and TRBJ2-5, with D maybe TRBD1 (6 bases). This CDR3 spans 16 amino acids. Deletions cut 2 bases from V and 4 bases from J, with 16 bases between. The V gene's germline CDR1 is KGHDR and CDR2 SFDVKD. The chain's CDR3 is CATSDSPGWGPETQYF. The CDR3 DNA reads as TGTGCCACCAGTGATTCGCCGGGATGGGGGCCAGAGACCCAGTACTTC.

CDR3 amino acids: CASRDSSYGYTF. CDR3 DNA: TGTGCCAGCCGTGACAGTTCCTATGGCTACACCTTC. The chain uses TRBV27 and TRBJ1-2; D possibly corresponds to TRBD1 (5 bases). Germline V lookup: CDR1 MNHEY, CDR2 SMNVEV (reference sequence). The V end lost 8 bases, the J end lost 4 bases, and 11 bases lay between the germline ends. The CDR3 loop spans 12 amino acids.

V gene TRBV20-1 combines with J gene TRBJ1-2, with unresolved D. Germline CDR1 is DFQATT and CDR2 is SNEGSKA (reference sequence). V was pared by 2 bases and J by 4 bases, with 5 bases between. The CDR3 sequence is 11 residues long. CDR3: CSARPFYGYTF. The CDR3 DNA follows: TGCAGTGCTAGACCCTTCTATGGCTACACCTTC.

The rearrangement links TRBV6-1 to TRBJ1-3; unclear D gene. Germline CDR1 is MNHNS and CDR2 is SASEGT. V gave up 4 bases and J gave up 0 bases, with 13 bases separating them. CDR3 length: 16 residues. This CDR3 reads CASSASGTSSGNTIYF. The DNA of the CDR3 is TGTGCCAGCAGTGCCTCGGGCACTAGCTCTGGAAACACCATATATTTT.